This T cell receptor (beta chain) stems from a study of blood T cell repertoires in COVID-19. Study background: T cells, B-cell-depleted T cells, or PBMCs provided the cDNA or gDNA that served as material.

Unmatched junction bases numbered 5, after V lost 3 bases and J lost 5 bases. The CDR3 contains 15 residues. The germline gives CDR1 KGHDR, CDR2 SFDVKD. Original handling: Reference gene primers were amplified, and this amplification served to estimate nucleated cell counts. Clones were read by immunoSEQ multiplex PCR, and TCRdb kept only the in-frame ones, dropping some. V and J calls and clone size are as listed in that table; D and trimming were resolved from the DNA. The table lists roughly 250,000 clones, approximately 90% of them singletons. The sample was peripheral blood. V is TRBV24-1 and J is TRBJ2-3; 9 nucleotides align to TRBD2. The TCR comes from a young man with acute or convalescent COVID-19. CDR3 in DNA: TGTGCCACCAGTGATCTGCTAGCGGGACAAGATACGCAGTATTTT. It encodes CATSDLLAGQDTQYF.